The subject of this entry is one T cell receptor beta chain. The target antigen is unknown. The data were obtained in a study of T-cell memory formation after mild COVID-19. Study-wide findings and caveats: Shrinking CD4+ clones resided mostly in CM and EM, and CD8+ ones in EMRA. Clones contracting day 15 to 85 were balanced CD4/CD8; later expanders leaned CD4+. Memory from before infection featured some responding clones, which suggests cross-reactive memory joined.

TCRdb independently ran MiXCR on the 5' RACE reads; one entry per CDR3 protein. The data contain 350,000 to 550,000 distinct CDR3 sequences, approximately 19% of them singletons. V dropped 3 bases and J dropped 1 base, with 9 bases sitting between them. Germline CDR1 is KGHSH and CDR2 is LQKENI. The CDR3 contains 14 residues. This TCR was sampled from a young man who had mild COVID-19 (a few samples of this study predate the infection). Cell type and time point are not known. The sequenced sample was PBMCs or a T cell subset sorted from them (not recorded which). The rearrangement links TRBV18 to TRBJ1-2; tentatively, D is TRBD1 (6 bases). The CDR3 region is CASSPSQGNYGYTF. CDR3 DNA: TGTGCCAGCTCACCGTCACAGGGTAACTATGGCTACACCTTC.